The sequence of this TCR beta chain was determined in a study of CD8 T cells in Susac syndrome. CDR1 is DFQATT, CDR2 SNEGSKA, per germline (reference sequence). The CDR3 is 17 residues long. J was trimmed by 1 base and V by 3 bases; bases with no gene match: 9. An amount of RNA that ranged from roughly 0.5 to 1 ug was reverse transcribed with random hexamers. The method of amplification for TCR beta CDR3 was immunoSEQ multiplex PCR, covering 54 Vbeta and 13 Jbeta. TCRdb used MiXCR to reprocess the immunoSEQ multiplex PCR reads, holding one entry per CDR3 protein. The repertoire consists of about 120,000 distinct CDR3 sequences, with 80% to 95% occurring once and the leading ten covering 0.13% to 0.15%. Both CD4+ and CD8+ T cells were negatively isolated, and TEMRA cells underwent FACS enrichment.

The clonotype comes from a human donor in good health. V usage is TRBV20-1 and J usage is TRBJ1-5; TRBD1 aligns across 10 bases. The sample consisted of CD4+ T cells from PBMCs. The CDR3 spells CSARGQTGGFSNQPQHF. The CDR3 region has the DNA TGCAGTGCTAGGGGACAGACAGGGGGCTTCAGCAATCAGCCCCAGCATTTT.